The 2 T cell receptor beta chains reported below all come from one sample, sequenced in a study of molecular identifiers for immune sequencing clone quantification. TCRdb processed the PCR reads anew with MiXCR; each CDR3 protein has one entry. The table shows some 580,000 distinct CDR3 sequences, with roughly 25% occurring only once. The sample was naive CD8+ T cells from blood, with Jurkat cell RNA spiked in. Documented subset: FACS-sorted CD8+CD4-CCR7+CD45RA+ naive T cells. Receptors originate from a human donor in good health. Some libraries in this study had Jurkat cell RNA spiked in.

This clonotype was counted many times. The CDR3 nucleotides are TGTGCCAGCAGCCTCCCGACAGGCCAAGAGACCCAGTACTTC. Protein: CASSLPTGQETQYF. The chain combines TRBV7-2 with TRBJ2-5, with D possibly matching TRBD1 (6 bases). Germline V lookup: CDR1 SGHTA, CDR2 FQGNSA. V was shortened by 5 bases and J by 1 base, with 11 bases between the two germline ends. This CDR3 has 14 residues. The full variable domain, completed using reference TRBV7-2 and TRBJ2-5, is GAGVSQSPSNKVTEKGKDVELRCDPISGHTALYWYRQSLGQGLEFLIYFQGNSAPDKSGLPSDRFSAERTGGSVSTLTIQRTQQEDSAVYLCASSLPTGQETQYFGPGTRLLVL.

Concerning this clonotype itself: The CDR3 end shows no conserved phenylalanine or tryptophan, and so a read error is likely. The rearrangement joins TRBV23-1 to TRBJ2-7; 7 nucleotides line up with TRBD1. TRBV23-1 is treated as an ORF (open reading frame) with a function not yet certain. This CDR3 contains 15 residues. Unmatched junction bases numbered 5, after V lost 0 bases and J lost 3 bases. The CDR3: CASSQSRQGDYEQYL. CDR3 nucleotides: TGCGCCAGCAGTCAATCAAGGCAGGGGGACTACGAGCAGTACCTC.